Presented here are 10 T cell receptor beta chains from one specimen sequenced in a study of T cell repertoires in cytomegalovirus infection. These receptors have no identified antigens. TCRdb passed the reads through MiXCR, listing each CDR3 protein once. The repertoire includes roughly 860,000 distinct CDR3 sequences, about 33% of them detected once, and 9.5% to 15% sits in the top ten. The sequenced sample was cultured CD8+ T cells from PBMCs, obtained from culture after CMV antigen stimulation. These receptors all stem from a human donor in good health (CMV status not recorded). Some clones in this sample may be carry-over from other donors' samples.

This clonotype was seen a few times. The chain links TRBV6-1 to TRBJ1-5, with D uncertain. Trimming pared 3 bases from V and 0 bases from J, leaving 6 bases between. The CDR3 contains 14 residues. The germline V gene has CDR1 MNHNS and CDR2 SASEGT. The CDR3 region has the DNA TGTGCCAGCAGTGAGTTAAGTAGCAATCAGCCCCAGCATTTT. Protein sequence: CASSELSSNQPQHF.

The chain is built from TRBV6-2 or TRBV6-3 and TRBJ2-1, with D perhaps matching TRBD2 (6 bases). The CDR3 sequence is 15 residues long. Trimming pared 8 bases from V and 1 base from J, leaving 15 bases between. CDR1 MNHEY and CDR2 SVGEGT come from the germline V gene. CDR3 coding DNA: TGTGCCAGCCAGAACCGGGACTTGTCCTACAATGAGCAGTTCTTC. As protein: CASQNRDLSYNEQFF.

The chain is built from TRBV6-5 and TRBJ1-2, with a weak D call TRBD1 (6 bases). This CDR3 spans 15 amino acids. The V gene lost 5 bases and the J gene lost 6 bases, with 19 bases spanning the gap. CDR1 MNHEY and CDR2 SVGAGI come from the germline V gene. CDR3 coding DNA: TGTGCCAGCAGTGCCCCTTCCGGGGGGCGCGATGGCTACACCTTC. Amino acids: CASSAPSGGRDGYTF.

This clonotype was recorded a few times. The chain joins TRBV7-8 to TRBJ2-5, with D maybe TRBD2 (7 bases). This CDR3 is 16 amino acids long. Germline V gene lookup returns CDR1 SGHVS and CDR2 FQNEAQ. V was shortened by 5 bases and J by 1 base, with 17 bases between the two germline ends. CDR3 DNA sequence: TGTGCCAGCAGCATGGCGGGGGCGGAATTCCAAGAGACCCAGTACTTC. Its translation: CASSMAGAEFQETQYF.

The chain combines TRBV12-3 or TRBV12-4 with TRBJ2-3, with TRBD1 as a possible D gene (6 bases). V lost 1 base, J lost 5 bases, and 13 bases lay in between. The CDR3 loop spans 15 amino acids. Here the CDR3 reads CASSLEGVDRDTQYF. In DNA form, the CDR3 reads TGTGCCAGCAGTTTAGAGGGGGTGGATAGAGATACGCAGTATTTT.

The chain carries TRBV6-2 or TRBV6-3 and TRBJ2-3; D might be TRBD2 (5 bases). Looked up from germline, CDR1 is MNHEY and CDR2 is SVGEGT. The CDR3 covers 16 residues. V was shortened by 6 bases and J by 0 bases, with 16 bases between the two germline ends. CDR3 nucleotides: TGTGCCAGCAGGGCCCCCTTGGAGGCAAGCACAGATACGCAGTATTTT. It translates to CASRAPLEASTDTQYF.

This clonotype was seen at least ten times. The gene calls are TRBV7-9 and TRBJ2-7, with TRBD2 matching over 7 bases. Germline CDR1 reads SEHNR; CDR2 reads FQNEAQ (reference sequence). J gave up 3 bases and V 4 bases, and 9 bases lay outside the gene matches. The CDR3 has 15 residues. CDR3 residues: CASSSKGLSFYEQYF. The CDR3 DNA reads as TGTGCCAGCAGCTCCAAGGGACTATCATTCTACGAGCAGTACTTC.

This clonotype appeared a few times. This rearrangement joins TRBV27 to TRBJ2-1; TRBD2 is a possible D gene (8 bases). Germline CDR1 MNHEY, CDR2 SMNVEV (reference sequence). V gave up 5 bases and J gave up 11 bases, with 13 bases separating them. The CDR3 extends over 12 amino acids. This CDR3 reads CASSPGGGQQFF. The DNA of the CDR3 is TGTGCCAGCAGTCCGGGAGGGGGCCAGCAGTTCTTC.

The V and J genes are TRBV2 and TRBJ1-6, with D maybe TRBD1 (5 bases). Trimming left V 4 bases short and J 0 bases short, with 16 bases between. The germline V gene encodes CDR1 SNHLY and CDR2 FYNNEI. The CDR3 sequence is 18 residues long. DNA for the CDR3: TGTGCCAGCAGTGGGGACGGACAACAGAGCTCCTATAATTCACCCCTCCACTTT. It specifies CASSGDGQQSSYNSPLHF. The variable domain in full, with the rest retrieved from reference TRBV2 and TRBJ1-6, is EPEVTQTPSHQVTQMGQEVILRCVPISNHLYFYWYRQILGQKVEFLVSFYNNEISEKSEIFDDQFSVERPDGSNFTLKIRSTKLEDSAMYFCASSGDGQQSSYNSPLHFGNGTRLTVT.

This chain links TRBV20-1 with TRBJ2-3, with 9 bases identical to TRBD2. This CDR3 contains 16 residues. Germline V gene sequence: CDR1 DFQATT, CDR2 SNEGSKA (reference sequence). V was pared by 0 bases and J by 4 bases, with 8 bases of the junction left unmatched. CDR3 sequence reads: CSARDLGTSRADTQYF. The DNA for the CDR3 is TGCAGTGCTAGAGATCTCGGGACTAGCAGGGCAGATACGCAGTATTTT.